This TCR beta chain is drawn from a study of tumour-infiltrating T cells in Burkitt lymphoma. Study context: The Burkitt lymphoma cohort spanned all epidemiological subtypes. Survival, overall and progression-free, tracked with productive clonality.

This table comes from immunoSEQ multiplex PCR, and its TCRdb copy is limited to in-frame clones, with some not included. The sample shows nearly 500 clones, approximately 96% of them seen only once. Regarding the study as a whole: Several public clonotypes recurred in numerous Burkitt lymphoma patients.

Points on this clone: The target antigen is unknown.

Looked up from germline, CDR1 is SGHTA and CDR2 is FQGNSA. Trimming took 5 bases from V and 3 from J, leaving 19 bases between them. The CDR3 is 16 amino acids. Material for sequencing was tumor tissue. This TCR was recovered from a human donor with Burkitt lymphoma. This sequence joins TRBV7-2 and TRBJ1-1; D is perhaps TRBD1 (5 bases). For the CDR3, the DNA is TGTGCCAGCAGCCATACCCTTGGGGGGGTTTACACTGAAGCTTTCTTT. As protein: CASSHTLGGVYTEAFF.